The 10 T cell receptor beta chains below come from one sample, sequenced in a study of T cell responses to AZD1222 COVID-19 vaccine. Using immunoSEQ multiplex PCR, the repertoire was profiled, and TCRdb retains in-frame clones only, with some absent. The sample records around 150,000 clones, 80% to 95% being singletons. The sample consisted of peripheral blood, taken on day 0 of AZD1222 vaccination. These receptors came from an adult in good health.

CDR3 region: CASSLNPGQRYQPQHF. In DNA form, the CDR3 reads TGTGCCAGCAGTTTAAATCCGGGACAGAGGTATCAGCCCCAGCATTTT. The J gene is TRBJ1-5, the V gene TRBV28; 7 bases align to TRBD1. V lost 2 bases, J lost 5 bases, and 9 bases stayed unmatched. The CDR3 runs to 16 residues. Germline CDR1 MDHEN, CDR2 SYDVKM.

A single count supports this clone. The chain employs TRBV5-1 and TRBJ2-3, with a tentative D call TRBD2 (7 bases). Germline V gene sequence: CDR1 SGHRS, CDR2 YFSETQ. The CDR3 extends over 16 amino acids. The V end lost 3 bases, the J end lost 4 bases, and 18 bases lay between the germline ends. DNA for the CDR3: TGCGCCAGCAGCTCCGAAGGGGGAGGGACCGCAGATACGCAGTATTTT. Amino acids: CASSSEGGGTADTQYF.

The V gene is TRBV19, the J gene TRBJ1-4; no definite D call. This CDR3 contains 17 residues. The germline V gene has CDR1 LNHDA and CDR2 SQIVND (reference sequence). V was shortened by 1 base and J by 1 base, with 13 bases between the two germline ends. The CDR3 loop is CASSIGLLGGTNEKLFF. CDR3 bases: TGTGCCAGTAGTATAGGATTGCTCGGTGGAACTAATGAAAAACTGTTTTTT.

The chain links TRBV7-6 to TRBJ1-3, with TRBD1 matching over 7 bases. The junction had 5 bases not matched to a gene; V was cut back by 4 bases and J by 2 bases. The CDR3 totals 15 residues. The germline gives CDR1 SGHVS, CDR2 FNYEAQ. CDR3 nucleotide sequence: TGTGCCAGCAGCTCCTCCCAGGGGGCTGGAAACACCATATATTTT. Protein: CASSSSQGAGNTIYF.

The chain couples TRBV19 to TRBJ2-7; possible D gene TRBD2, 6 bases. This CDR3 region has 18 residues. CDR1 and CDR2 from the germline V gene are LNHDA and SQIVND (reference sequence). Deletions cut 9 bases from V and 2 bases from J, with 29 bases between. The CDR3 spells CASQYSRFSGTGTYEQYF. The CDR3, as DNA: TGTGCCAGCCAGTATAGCCGCTTCTCGGGGACTGGGACCTACGAGCAGTACTTC.

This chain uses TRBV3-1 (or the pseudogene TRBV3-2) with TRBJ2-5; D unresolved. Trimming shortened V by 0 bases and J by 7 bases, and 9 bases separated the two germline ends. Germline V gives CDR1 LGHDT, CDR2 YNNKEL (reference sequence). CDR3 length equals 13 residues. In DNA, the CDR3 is TGTGCCAGCAGCCAAGAGGGCCGAGGGACCCAGTACTTC. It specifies CASSQEGRGTQYF.

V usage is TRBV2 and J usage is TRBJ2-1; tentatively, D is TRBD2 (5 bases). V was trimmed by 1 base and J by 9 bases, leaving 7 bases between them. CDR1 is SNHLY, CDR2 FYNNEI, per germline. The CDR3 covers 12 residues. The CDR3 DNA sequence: TGTGCCAGCAGTGAAGGTGGAGGTGAGCAGTTCTTC. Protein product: CASSEGGGEQFF.

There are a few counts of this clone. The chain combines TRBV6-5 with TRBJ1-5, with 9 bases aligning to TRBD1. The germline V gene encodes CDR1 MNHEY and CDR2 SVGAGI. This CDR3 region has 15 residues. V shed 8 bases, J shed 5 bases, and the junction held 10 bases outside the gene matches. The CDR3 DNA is TGTGCCAGCGAACCTCCGGGGACAGGGTATCAGCCCCAGCATTTT. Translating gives CASEPPGTGYQPQHF.

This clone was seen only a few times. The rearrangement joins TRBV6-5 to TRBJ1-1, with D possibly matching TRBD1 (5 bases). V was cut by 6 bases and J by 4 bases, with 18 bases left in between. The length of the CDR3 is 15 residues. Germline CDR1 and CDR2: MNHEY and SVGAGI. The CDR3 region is CASSVLLTELTEAFF. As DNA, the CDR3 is TGTGCCAGCAGCGTCTTGCTGACAGAGCTCACTGAAGCTTTCTTT.

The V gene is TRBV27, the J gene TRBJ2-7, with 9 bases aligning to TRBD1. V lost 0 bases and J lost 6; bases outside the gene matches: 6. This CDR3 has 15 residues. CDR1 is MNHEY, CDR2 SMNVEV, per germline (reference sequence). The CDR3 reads CASSLSGTGLGEQYF. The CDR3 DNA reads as TGTGCCAGCAGTTTATCCGGGACAGGGTTGGGCGAGCAGTACTTC.